Listed below are T cell receptor beta chains from one sample, sequenced in a study of cytomegalovirus exposure and HLA in healthy donors. The assay was immunoSEQ multiplex PCR, and TCRdb's table has in-frame clones only and misses some. The sample shows 85,000 to 95,000 clones, 76% of them seen only once. Sequencing input: PBMCs. These receptors were taken from a man younger than 45 in good health and CMV-seropositive. The CDR3 runs from the conserved cysteine through the conserved F or W. A D gene is named only where the DNA matches it firmly. Size is stated for part of the rows, as once, few or many counts, or as a class when the clone is expanded.

few	TRBV11-2	-	TRBJ1-2	CATTPGSPYGYTF	TGTGCCACCACCCCTGGGAGTCCGTATGGCTACACCTTC
-	TRBV5-6	-	TRBJ2-3	CASSFLGGHPTDTQYF	TGTGCCAGCAGCTTTTTGGGGGGGCACCCCACAGATACGCAGTATTTT
-	TRBV19	-	TRBJ2-7	CASSRGVEQYF	TGTGCCAGTAGTAGGGGGGTCGAGCAGTACTTC
-	TRBV7-2	TRBD1	TRBJ1-3	CASSLEGQGTGNTIYF	TGTGCCAGCAGCTTAGAGGGACAGGGTACTGGAAACACCATATATTTT
once	TRBV6-1	TRBD1	TRBJ1-1	CASSGRTGLGNTEAFF	TGTGCCAGCAGTGGGAGGACAGGGCTGGGGAACACTGAAGCTTTCTTT
-	TRBV4-1	TRBD1	TRBJ2-7	CASSYTIAGQGGYEQYF	TGCGCCAGCAGCTACACCATTGCGGGACAGGGGGGTTACGAGCAGTACTTC
-	TRBV18	TRBD1	TRBJ1-3	CASSPDRGNTIYF	TGTGCCAGCTCACCGGACAGGGGAAACACCATATATTTT
-	TRBV29-1	TRBD1	TRBJ2-4	CSVWTGRGDIQYF	TGCAGCGTATGGACAGGGAGAGGGGACATTCAGTACTTC
-	TRBV28	-	TRBJ2-3	CASSLWRSEGLDTQYF	TGTGCCAGCAGTTTATGGCGCAGCGAAGGTCTAGATACGCAGTATTTT
-	TRBV4-1	TRBD2	TRBJ2-7	CASSPPGLGYEQYF	TGCGCCAGCAGCCCTCCGGGACTAGGCTACGAGCAGTACTTC
-	TRBV7-2	-	TRBJ1-3	CASSLEQGNTIYF	TGTGCCAGCAGCTTAGAGCAGGGGAACACCATATATTTT
-	TRBV28	-	TRBJ1-2	CASSLGTGTYGYTF	TGTGCCAGCAGTTTAGGTACAGGAACCTATGGCTACACCTTC
many	TRBV4-2	TRBD2	TRBJ2-3	CASSQALAGGPSTDTQYF	TGTGCCAGCAGCCAAGCTCTAGCGGGGGGGCCTAGCACAGATACGCAGTATTTT
-	TRBV27	-	TRBJ2-1	CASRPSDRNEQFF	TGTGCCAGCAGGCCTAGCGACCGCAATGAGCAGTTCTTC
-	TRBV28	-	TRBJ1-4	CASKSGTLSEKLFF	TGTGCCAGCAAGTCCGGGACATTGTCGGAAAAACTGTTTTTT
few	TRBV6-1	TRBD1	TRBJ1-1	CASSDAQGARVTEAFF	TGTGCCAGCAGTGACGCACAGGGGGCTCGTGTCACTGAAGCTTTCTTT
-	TRBV29-1	-	TRBJ2-1	CSVEGVYSYNEQFF	TGCAGCGTTGAAGGAGTTTACTCCTACAATGAGCAGTTCTTC
-	TRBV2	-	TRBJ2-7	CASSEGRTNSYEQYF	TGTGCCAGCTCGGAGGGCAGAACCAACTCCTACGAGCAGTACTTC
once	TRBV4-3	-	TRBJ1-6	CASSQDLPGYNNSPLHF	TGCGCCAGCAGCCAAGATCTCCCGGGATATAATAATTCACCCCTCCACTTT
-	TRBV2	-	TRBJ2-3	CASRDSGITDTQYF	TGTGCCAGCAGAGACTCCGGGATCACAGATACGCAGTATTTT
-	TRBV5-1	TRBD2	TRBJ2-7	CASSPLAGAGIYEQYF	TGCGCCAGCAGCCCTCTAGCGGGAGCAGGGATCTACGAGCAGTACTTC
-	TRBV4-3	-	TRBJ2-5	CASSLGEYETQYF	TGCGCCAGCAGCCTCGGAGAGTACGAGACCCAGTACTTC
-	TRBV7-2	-	TRBJ2-7	CASSPVDGAGEQYF	TGTGCCAGCAGCCCCGTTGATGGGGCTGGCGAGCAGTACTTC
-	TRBV29-1	-	TRBJ2-2	CSVQERNTGELFF	TGCAGCGTGCAAGAGCGGAACACCGGGGAGCTGTTTTTT
once	TRBV5-1	TRBD1	TRBJ1-2	CASSPGQGARGYTF	TGCGCCAGCAGCCCGGGACAGGGGGCCCGGGGCTACACCTTC